The table lists the clone carrying this TCR beta chain with a few counts. Its antigen is currently unknown. This specimen belongs to a study of T cell repertoires in cytomegalovirus infection. About the research overall: It can be stated that public TCR beta signatures indicated CMV infection as well as a matching HLA type.

TCRdb itself ran the reads through MiXCR, one entry per CDR3 protein. The data show around 570,000 distinct CDR3 sequences, approximately 40% seen once. Study-wide results and caveats: Clonotype analysis showed dominance of the ex vivo response by HLA-C-restricted CMV-specific TCR beta clonotypes. Cumulative public TCR beta family frequency identified carriers of CMV plus the relevant HLA.

Source: cultured PBMCs, taken from culture after CMV antigen stimulation. This TCR came from a human donor in good health (CMV status not recorded). Some clones in this sample may be carry-over from other donors' samples.

The CDR3 nucleotides read TGTGCCAGCAGTTACCTAGCGGGGGTCAAGGATGAGCAGTTCTTC. Translation gives CASSYLAGVKDEQFF. The chain joins TRBV6-5 to TRBJ2-1, with 10 bases identical to TRBD2. The V and J ends lost 2 bases and 8 bases, in that order; junction bases with no gene match: 6. The CDR3 is 15 amino acids. Germline CDR1 reads MNHEY; CDR2 reads SVGAGI.